Listed below are T cell receptor beta chains from one sample, sequenced in a study of cytomegalovirus exposure and HLA in healthy donors. Sequencing was performed with immunoSEQ multiplex PCR; in TCRdb, only in-frame clones are kept and a portion is missing. The table lists more than 90,000 clones, roughly 73% of them singletons. Sequencing input: PBMCs. The origin of the receptors is a woman aged 25 to 39 in good health and CMV-seronegative. CDR3s include the opening cysteine and the closing phenylalanine or tryptophan. Fields, in order: J gene, clone size, V gene, D gene, CDR3 DNA, CDR3 protein. The D gene is left open where the match is weak. A row's size may be missing; if present it is once, few, many or a size class.

j_call: TRBJ2-7
clone_size: -
v_call: TRBV5-6
d_call: -
cdr3_nt: TGTGCCAGCAGCTTAACGGGGGAGCAGTACTTC
cdr3_aa: CASSLTGEQYF

j_call: TRBJ2-1
clone_size: -
v_call: TRBV7-3
d_call: TRBD2
cdr3_nt: TGTGCCAGCAGCCCGGAGGCGGGGGGGCGGGATGAGCAGTTCTTC
cdr3_aa: CASSPEAGGRDEQFF

j_call: TRBJ2-3
clone_size: -
v_call: TRBV7-2
d_call: TRBD1
cdr3_nt: TGTGCCAGCAGCTGGACAGGGGGGTACAGCACAGATACGCAGTATTTT
cdr3_aa: CASSWTGGYSTDTQYF

j_call: TRBJ1-6
clone_size: -
v_call: TRBV30
d_call: -
cdr3_nt: TGTGCCTGGATGGGCCATCACAATTCACCCCTCCACTTT
cdr3_aa: CAWMGHHNSPLHF

j_call: TRBJ1-5
clone_size: once
v_call: TRBV2
d_call: -
cdr3_nt: TGTGCCAGCAGTCCTCACTCTAATCAGCCCCAGCATTTT
cdr3_aa: CASSPHSNQPQHF

j_call: TRBJ1-2
clone_size: few
v_call: TRBV10-3
d_call: -
cdr3_nt: TGTGCCATCAGTGACGGGGGGGACGGCTACACCTTC
cdr3_aa: CAISDGGDGYTF

j_call: TRBJ1-3
clone_size: few
v_call: TRBV5-1
d_call: TRBD1
cdr3_nt: TGCGCCAGCAGCCCAGGGGGCGCTTCTGGAAACACCATATATTTT
cdr3_aa: CASSPGGASGNTIYF

j_call: TRBJ1-1
clone_size: -
v_call: TRBV19
d_call: -
cdr3_nt: TGTGCCAGTAGTTTGCTGGACAGTACGGGGAACACTGAAGCTTTCTTT
cdr3_aa: CASSLLDSTGNTEAFF

j_call: TRBJ1-4
clone_size: -
v_call: TRBV30
d_call: TRBD1
cdr3_nt: TGTGCCTGGAGTGTAGGACAGGGATCGGAAAAACTGTTTTTT
cdr3_aa: CAWSVGQGSEKLFF

j_call: TRBJ2-1
clone_size: -
v_call: TRBV5-4
d_call: TRBD1
cdr3_nt: TGTGCCAGCAGCACAGGACAGGGGGACAATGAGCAGTTCTTC
cdr3_aa: CASSTGQGDNEQFF

j_call: TRBJ1-2
clone_size: -
v_call: TRBV27
d_call: TRBD1
cdr3_nt: TGTGCCAGCAGTTCGGGACAGGGGGCCTATGGCTACACCTTC
cdr3_aa: CASSSGQGAYGYTF

j_call: TRBJ1-1
clone_size: -
v_call: TRBV6-5
d_call: -
cdr3_nt: TGTGCCAGCAGCGATCAGGTGAACACTGAAGCTTTCTTT
cdr3_aa: CASSDQVNTEAFF

j_call: TRBJ1-1
clone_size: -
v_call: TRBV6-5
d_call: -
cdr3_nt: TGTGCCAGCTGGGAGTTAGGGCACCTAAACACTGAAGCTTTCTTT
cdr3_aa: CASWELGHLNTEAFF

j_call: TRBJ2-3
clone_size: -
v_call: TRBV27
d_call: -
cdr3_nt: TGTGCCAGCAGTTTAGGAGGACGGGGCACAGATACGCAGTATTTT
cdr3_aa: CASSLGGRGTDTQYF

j_call: TRBJ2-3
clone_size: once
v_call: TRBV30
d_call: TRBD2
cdr3_nt: TGTGCCTGGAGTACGGGGGGGGGTGGAGATACGCAGTATTTT
cdr3_aa: CAWSTGGGGDTQYF

j_call: TRBJ1-2
clone_size: -
v_call: TRBV20-1
d_call: -
cdr3_nt: TGCAGTGCTAGCCCCAGCTATGGCTACACCTTC
cdr3_aa: CSASPSYGYTF

j_call: TRBJ2-7
clone_size: -
v_call: TRBV30
d_call: -
cdr3_nt: TGTGCCTGGAGCGCGGGACCCTACGAGCAGTACTTC
cdr3_aa: CAWSAGPYEQYF

j_call: TRBJ1-3
clone_size: -
v_call: TRBV29-1
d_call: -
cdr3_nt: TGCAGCGTTGTACAGGGAAACACCATATATTTT
cdr3_aa: CSVVQGNTIYF

j_call: TRBJ2-2
clone_size: -
v_call: TRBV19
d_call: -
cdr3_nt: TGTGCCAGTAATGCAGTCCTCACCGGGGAGCTGTTTTTT
cdr3_aa: CASNAVLTGELFF

j_call: TRBJ1-2
clone_size: once
v_call: TRBV5-4
d_call: TRBD1
cdr3_nt: TGTGCCAGCAGCTTGGAGAGGACAGGGCATGGCTACACCTTC
cdr3_aa: CASSLERTGHGYTF

j_call: TRBJ1-1
clone_size: -
v_call: TRBV2
d_call: -
cdr3_nt: TGTGCCAGCAGGGTAGACAGGAACACTGAAGCTTTCTTT
cdr3_aa: CASRVDRNTEAFF

j_call: TRBJ2-7
clone_size: -
v_call: TRBV4-3
d_call: TRBD2
cdr3_nt: TGCGCCAGCAGCCCACAAGGGACTAGCGGGGGTATTTACGAGCAGTACTTC
cdr3_aa: CASSPQGTSGGIYEQYF

j_call: TRBJ1-2
clone_size: -
v_call: TRBV7-9
d_call: TRBD1
cdr3_nt: TGTGCCAGCAGCTTTGGACAGGGGATGAACTATGGCTACACCTTC
cdr3_aa: CASSFGQGMNYGYTF

j_call: TRBJ1-6
clone_size: -
v_call: TRBV6-6
d_call: -
cdr3_nt: TGTGCCAGCAGTTACGGGGGAGGGGCCTATAATTCACCCCTCCACTTT
cdr3_aa: CASSYGGGAYNSPLHF

j_call: TRBJ2-7
clone_size: -
v_call: TRBV6-5
d_call: TRBD1
cdr3_nt: TGTGCCAGCAGTCGGACAGGGGGCGAGCAGTACTTC
cdr3_aa: CASSRTGGEQYF

j_call: TRBJ1-2
clone_size: few
v_call: TRBV6-5
d_call: -
cdr3_nt: TGTGCCAGCAGTGAATGGGGCAGCTTTGGCTACACCTTC
cdr3_aa: CASSEWGSFGYTF

j_call: TRBJ2-2
clone_size: few
v_call: TRBV6-5
d_call: -
cdr3_nt: TGTGCCAGCAGTTCCCGTTATCTCGCCGGGGAGCTGTTTTTT
cdr3_aa: CASSSRYLAGELFF

j_call: TRBJ2-3
clone_size: -
v_call: TRBV20-1
d_call: -
cdr3_nt: TGCAGTGCTAGGGGGGGAGATACGCAGTATTTT
cdr3_aa: CSARGGDTQYF

j_call: TRBJ2-7
clone_size: -
v_call: TRBV7-6
d_call: TRBD2
cdr3_nt: TGTGCCAGCAGCCCCCGGTGGGCTTCGGGAGGGGGCGAGCAGTACTTC
cdr3_aa: CASSPRWASGGGEQYF

j_call: TRBJ1-3
clone_size: -
v_call: TRBV7-8
d_call: -
cdr3_nt: TGTGCCAGCAGCCAAACACAGCCAGGATCAGGAAACACCATATATTTT
cdr3_aa: CASSQTQPGSGNTIYF

j_call: TRBJ2-1
clone_size: -
v_call: TRBV5-1
d_call: -
cdr3_nt: TGCGCCAGCAGCCCCACTGAGGTGATCGGGAATGAGCAGTTCTTC
cdr3_aa: CASSPTEVIGNEQFF

j_call: TRBJ2-7
clone_size: -
v_call: TRBV7-8
d_call: TRBD1
cdr3_nt: TGTGCCAGCAGCCTCCCTTTGGGACAGGGGACCTACGAGCAGTACTTC
cdr3_aa: CASSLPLGQGTYEQYF

j_call: TRBJ2-5
clone_size: -
v_call: TRBV11-1
d_call: -
cdr3_nt: TGTGCCAGCAGCTTAGCTACTAATCGTGAGACCCAGTACTTC
cdr3_aa: CASSLATNRETQYF

j_call: TRBJ1-1
clone_size: few
v_call: TRBV7-9
d_call: -
cdr3_nt: TGTGCCAGCAGCTTAGATTCAGCGACTGAAGCTTTCTTT
cdr3_aa: CASSLDSATEAFF

j_call: TRBJ1-6
clone_size: -
v_call: TRBV6-1
d_call: -
cdr3_nt: TGTGCCAGCAGTGTACTAAGTACAGGCGCCTATAATTCACCCCTCCACTTT
cdr3_aa: CASSVLSTGAYNSPLHF

j_call: TRBJ2-7
clone_size: -
v_call: TRBV10-3
d_call: -
cdr3_nt: TGTGCCATCAGTTACACCGGGAGCTACTACGAGCAGTACTTC
cdr3_aa: CAISYTGSYYEQYF

j_call: TRBJ1-1
clone_size: -
v_call: TRBV19
d_call: TRBD1
cdr3_nt: TGTGCCACACGACAGGGGAACACTGAAGCTTTCTTT
cdr3_aa: CATRQGNTEAFF

j_call: TRBJ1-2
clone_size: -
v_call: TRBV5-1
d_call: -
cdr3_nt: TGCGCCAGCAGCTATGTGGCTGACTATGGCTACACCTTC
cdr3_aa: CASSYVADYGYTF

j_call: TRBJ1-4
clone_size: -
v_call: TRBV11-2
d_call: -
cdr3_nt: TGTGCCAGCAGCTTAGATTGGTACGGAGGGACCTCTACCCAAGGGGAAAAACTGTTTTTT
cdr3_aa: CASSLDWYGGTSTQGEKLFF

j_call: TRBJ2-3
clone_size: -
v_call: TRBV18
d_call: -
cdr3_nt: TGTGCCAGCTCACCACTAGCGGCCAGCACAGATACGCAGTATTTT
cdr3_aa: CASSPLAASTDTQYF

j_call: TRBJ2-1
clone_size: -
v_call: TRBV6-1
d_call: -
cdr3_nt: TGTGCCAGCACCAGGGACTCCGGCAATGAGCAGTTCTTC
cdr3_aa: CASTRDSGNEQFF

j_call: TRBJ2-3
clone_size: -
v_call: TRBV5-1
d_call: TRBD1
cdr3_nt: TGCGCCAGCAGGGGCACCTCCAGGGGGCTGGGCACAGATACGCAGTATTTT
cdr3_aa: CASRGTSRGLGTDTQYF

j_call: TRBJ2-3
clone_size: -
v_call: TRBV4-1
d_call: TRBD2
cdr3_nt: TGCGCCAGCAGCCGAGCAGCAGCGGGAGCCCAAGATACGCAGTATTTT
cdr3_aa: CASSRAAAGAQDTQYF

j_call: TRBJ1-1
clone_size: few
v_call: TRBV6-1
d_call: -
cdr3_nt: TGTGCCAGCAGTGGAGGACACGTTGCAGCTTTCTTT
cdr3_aa: CASSGGHVAAFF

j_call: TRBJ1-4
clone_size: -
v_call: TRBV7-9
d_call: -
cdr3_nt: TGTGCCAGCGGAGAGGGTTGGTTGGCGACTAATGAAAAACTGTTTTTT
cdr3_aa: CASGEGWLATNEKLFF

j_call: TRBJ1-4
clone_size: -
v_call: TRBV5-6
d_call: TRBD1
cdr3_nt: TGTGCCAGCAGCGCGGACAGGGCTGAAAAACTGTTTTTT
cdr3_aa: CASSADRAEKLFF

j_call: TRBJ1-4
clone_size: once
v_call: TRBV1
d_call: -
cdr3_nt: TGCACCAGCAGCCAGGCGACTCGGGAAAAACTGTTTTTT
cdr3_aa: CTSSQATREKLFF

j_call: TRBJ2-3
clone_size: few
v_call: TRBV2
d_call: -
cdr3_nt: TGTGCCAGCAGTGGTGAAAGCACGGATACGCAGTATTTT
cdr3_aa: CASSGESTDTQYF

j_call: TRBJ1-4
clone_size: -
v_call: TRBV2
d_call: -
cdr3_nt: TGTGCCAGCAGTGTGATGGGCACACATAATGAAAAACTGTTTTTT
cdr3_aa: CASSVMGTHNEKLFF

j_call: TRBJ1-2
clone_size: -
v_call: TRBV9
d_call: -
cdr3_nt: TGTGCCAGCAGCGGGCCCTATGGCTACACCTTC
cdr3_aa: CASSGPYGYTF

j_call: TRBJ2-7
clone_size: few
v_call: TRBV5-6
d_call: TRBD2
cdr3_nt: TGTGCCAGCAGCCTCGGACTAGCGTATTTGGTGTCCTACGAGCAGTACTTC
cdr3_aa: CASSLGLAYLVSYEQYF

j_call: TRBJ2-6
clone_size: few
v_call: TRBV5-6
d_call: -
cdr3_nt: TGTGCCAGCAACCTGGGGGGACCAAGCTCTGGGGCCAACGTCCTGACTTTC
cdr3_aa: CASNLGGPSSGANVLTF